The TCR beta chain under discussion was sequenced for a study of blood T cell repertoires in COVID-19. Study-level background: Samples representing acute and convalescent COVID-19 were sourced from the United States, Italy and Spain.

In Cohort 3, a recovered donor had either two negative PCRs, clearance, or symptom resolution. The CDR3 spans 19 residues. Germline V gives CDR1 SNHLY, CDR2 FYNNEI. The trim removed 7 bases at V and 1 base at J, leaving 20 bases unmatched. Original handling: Estimation of nucleated cell counts relied on the amplification of reference gene primers. Here immunoSEQ multiplex PCR was the method, and the copy in TCRdb shows in-frame clones only, minus some. V and J calls and clone size are given by that table; D and trimming were obtained from the DNA. The sample records around 200,000 clones, about 81% being singletons.

The chain employs TRBV2 and TRBJ2-3; 7 bases map to TRBD1. Source material: PBMCs or T cells enriched from blood (not recorded which). The sequence came from a man aged 35-49 years who had recovered from COVID-19. For the CDR3, the DNA is TGTGCCAGCATAAGCAGCCTGTCGTACAGGGGAAGGGGCACAGATACGCAGTATTTT. It yields the protein CASISSLSYRGRGTDTQYF.